The 9 T cell receptor beta chains given below trace back to one sample, sequenced in a study of T cells in Graves' hyperthyroidism and ophthalmopathy. The CDR3 regions of TCR beta were amplified from RNA transcripts. The study used the HTBI primer set for a first-round RT-PCR of the TCR CDR3. TCRdb independently ran MiXCR on the multiplex PCR reads; one entry per CDR3 protein. The sample yields some 440,000 distinct CDR3 sequences, 15% to 18% seen once. The sequenced material came from blood. These receptors were collected from a woman aged 18-35 years with Graves' hyperthyroidism.

At least ten counts were recorded for this clonotype. The chain recombines TRBV12-5 with TRBJ2-3, with D perhaps matching TRBD2 (6 bases). This CDR3 contains 11 residues. The germline CDR1 and CDR2 sequences are LGHNT and FRNRAP. The CDR3 loop is CASGRTDTQYF. DNA for the CDR3: TGTGCCAGCGGGCGCACAGATACGCAGTATTTT.

In the case of this clonotype: A much more abundant neighbour one base away suggests this may be a read error. The conserved phenylalanine or tryptophan normally closing the CDR3 is absent here, so this likely arose from a read error. CDR3 protein: CASSSVGLANTGELFS. The CDR3 DNA reads as TGTGCCAGCAGTTCTGTGGGTCTAGCGAACACCGGGGAGCTGTTTTCT. The rearrangement uses TRBV6-5 and TRBJ2-2; D unresolved. The CDR3 has 16 amino acids. The ends were cut back, 4 bases at V and 0 bases at J, with 12 bases in the middle. From germline, CDR1 is MNHEY and CDR2 SVGAGI.

The rearrangement uses TRBV5-1 and TRBJ1-1; 7 nucleotides match TRBD1. Germline loops: CDR1 SGHRS, CDR2 YFSETQ. With V trimmed by 2 bases and J by 3 bases, 4 bases remained unmatched. The CDR3 runs to 14 residues. CDR3 DNA: TGCGCCAGCAGCTTAAGAACAGGGGACACTGAAGCTTTCTTT. Its protein product is CASSLRTGDTEAFF.

This clonotype was observed a few times. The chain has TRBV29-1 and TRBJ1-1; D is undetermined. The CDR3 is 11 amino acids. Per germline, CDR1 SQVTM and CDR2 ANQGSEA. V lost 4 bases and J lost 0, with 3 bases in between. Here the CDR3 reads CSVAVNTEAFF. Written as DNA, the CDR3 is TGCAGCGTTGCAGTGAACACTGAAGCTTTCTTT.

This clonotype was counted between two and nine times. One base away lies a much larger clone, so this may be a sequencing read error. Likely a read error: the CDR3 ends without its conserved phenylalanine or tryptophan. The genes are TRBV3-1 and TRBJ2-7; the match to TRBD2 covers 7 bases. Germline V CDR1 and CDR2: LGHDT, YNNKEL (reference sequence). V dropped 1 base and J dropped 1; count of bases not matched to a gene: 4. The CDR3 is 15 residues long. The CDR3 bases are TGTGCCAGCAGCCAAGGTCATAGCGGGTCCTACGAGCAGTACCTC. Translated: CASSQGHSGSYEQYL.

The chain employs TRBV27 and TRBJ2-1, with unresolved D. Germline V gives CDR1 MNHEY, CDR2 SMNVEV (reference sequence). This CDR3 spans 13 amino acids. With 8 bases removed from V and 7 bases from J, the gap between germline ends came to 15 bases. CDR3 protein: CASGNRVRNEQFF. CDR3 nucleotides: TGTGCCAGCGGTAACCGGGTCCGTAATGAGCAGTTCTTC.

This clonotype came up a few times. The genes are TRBV5-1 and TRBJ2-3; the match to TRBD2 covers 12 bases. CDR1 is SGHRS, CDR2 YFSETQ, per germline. Trimming removed 5 bases from V and 2 bases from J; junction bases left unmatched: 9. This CDR3 spans 17 amino acids. This CDR3 is CASRRTSGTSLTDTQYF. CDR3 DNA sequence: TGCGCCAGCAGGAGGACTAGCGGGACCTCCCTCACAGATACGCAGTATTTT.

This clonotype was recorded at least ten times. The chain joins TRBV27 to TRBJ1-2, with D possibly TRBD1 on 6 matching bases. V lost 8 bases to trimming and J lost 6 bases, with 28 bases between them. The CDR3 is 17 residues long. CDR1 is MNHEY and CDR2 is SMNVEV in the germline V gene (reference sequence). The CDR3 reads CASRVGGRVLVLDGYTF. DNA of the CDR3: TGTGCCAGCCGGGTCGGGGGGCGCGTCTTAGTGTTGGATGGCTACACCTTC.

This clonotype was detected only a few times. The chain combines TRBV6-1 with TRBJ1-5; 8 bases align to TRBD1. V dropped 6 bases and J dropped 4; count of bases not matched to a gene: 11. CDR3 length equals 16 residues. Germline assignment: CDR1 MNHNS and CDR2 SASEGT. The CDR3 sequence is CASSKLAQGGNQPQHF. In DNA, the CDR3 is TGTGCCAGCAGCAAGTTGGCACAGGGGGGTAATCAGCCCCAGCATTTT.